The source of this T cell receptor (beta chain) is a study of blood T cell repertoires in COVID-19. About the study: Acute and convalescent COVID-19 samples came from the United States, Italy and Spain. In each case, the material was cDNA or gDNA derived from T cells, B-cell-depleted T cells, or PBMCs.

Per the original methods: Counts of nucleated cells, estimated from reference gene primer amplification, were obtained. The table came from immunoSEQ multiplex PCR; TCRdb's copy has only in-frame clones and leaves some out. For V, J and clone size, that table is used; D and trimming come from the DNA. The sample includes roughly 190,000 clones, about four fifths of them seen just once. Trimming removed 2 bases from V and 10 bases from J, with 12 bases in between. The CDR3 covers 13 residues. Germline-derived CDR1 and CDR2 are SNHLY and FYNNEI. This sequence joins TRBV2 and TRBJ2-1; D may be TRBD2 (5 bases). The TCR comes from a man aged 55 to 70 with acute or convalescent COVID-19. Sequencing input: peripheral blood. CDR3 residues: CASSELEAVEQFF. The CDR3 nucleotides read TGTGCCAGCAGTGAATTGGAAGCGGTGGAGCAGTTCTTC.